A single TCR beta chain is shown here with its context. Original methodology: Reference gene primer amplification in the assay estimated nucleated cell counts. The protocol was immunoSEQ multiplex PCR, while the TCRdb copy is restricted to in-frame clones and leaves out a portion. V and J calls and clone size follow that table, whereas D and trimming were derived from the DNA. The table lists 240,000 or so clones, around 80% of them singletons. Germline lookup yields CDR1 KGHSH and CDR2 LQKENI. The CDR3 loop spans 16 amino acids. V dropped 3 bases and J dropped 7 bases, with 19 bases sitting between them. These data come from a study of blood T cell repertoires in COVID-19. At the level of the study: The United States, Italy and Spain provided the acute and convalescent COVID-19 samples. From T cells, B-cell-depleted T cells, or PBMCs came the material, which was cDNA or gDNA.

Material for sequencing was peripheral blood. The rearrangement uses TRBV18 and TRBJ1-3, with D possibly TRBD1 on 6 matching bases. This receptor was obtained from a woman under 30 with acute or convalescent COVID-19. The CDR3 loop reads CASSPDPQGGFNTIYF. In DNA form, the CDR3 reads TGTGCCAGCTCACCGGACCCACAGGGTGGATTTAACACCATATATTTT. Based on the CDR3 plus reference TRBV18 and TRBJ1-3, the full variable domain is NAGVMQNPRHLVRRRGQEARLRCSPMKGHSHVYWYRQLPEEGLKFMVYLQKENIIDESGMPKERFSAEFPKEGPSILRIQQVVRGDSAAYFCASSPDPQGGFNTIYFGEGSWLTVV.